The clone carrying this T cell receptor (beta chain) has at least ten counts. From germline, CDR1 is SQVTM and CDR2 ANQGSEA. There are 13 residues in the CDR3. V was trimmed by 0 bases and J by 5 bases, leaving 11 bases between them. TCRdb analysed the RT-PCR reads with MiXCR anew, one entry per CDR3 protein. Counted here are 550,000 to 750,000 distinct CDR3 sequences, 12% to 15% occurring once; the ten biggest clones make up about 3.6%. The TCR originated in a female donor in good health, serving as a healthy control. Sequencing was performed on memory CD4+ T cells from blood. This chain links TRBV29-1 with TRBJ2-7; D is unresolved. CDR3 DNA sequence: TGCAGCGTTGAAGATCCCCTAGTTCACGAGCAGTACTTC. This translates into CSVEDPLVHEQYF.